These 3 T cell receptor beta chains originate from one sample sequenced in a study of T cells after yellow fever vaccination. From the 5' RACE reads, TCRdb called clonotypes with MiXCR, one entry per CDR3 protein. The sample lists hundreds of thousands of distinct CDR3 sequences, around 21% occurring once. This specimen was PBMCs, taken 15 days after the yellow fever booster vaccination. The receptor source for this set is a young man who received the YFV17D yellow fever vaccine.

The rearrangement links TRBV20-1 to TRBJ2-5, with 8 positions matching TRBD2. CDR1 and CDR2 (germline): DFQATT, SNEGSKA (reference sequence). Trimming removed 3 bases from V and 4 bases from J; junction bases left unmatched: 4. This CDR3 spans 13 amino acids. CDR3: CSARPLAGETQYF. CDR3 bases: TGCAGTGCTAGGCCCCTAGCGGGAGAGACCCAGTACTTC.

The chain links TRBV20-1 to TRBJ1-1; a weak D match, TRBD1 (6 bases). CDR1 and CDR2 from the germline V gene are DFQATT and SNEGSKA (reference sequence). Trimming took 3 bases from V and 8 from J, leaving 25 bases between them. The CDR3 covers 16 residues. The CDR3 reads CSASLWLQGPLSEAFF. The CDR3 DNA reads as TGCAGTGCTAGCCTATGGCTCCAGGGGCCCCTATCAGAAGCTTTCTTT.

This clonotype has more than one count but fewer than ten. V gene TRBV10-3 combines with J gene TRBJ2-1; 10 bases are shared with TRBD2. The CDR3 totals 16 residues. V lost 10 bases and J lost 8; bases outside the gene matches: 17. CDR1 and CDR2 (germline): ENHRY, SYGVKD. The CDR3: CATGFLAGGFGYEQFF. DNA of the CDR3: TGTGCCACCGGATTTTTAGCGGGAGGTTTCGGGTATGAGCAGTTCTTC.